The rows below give T cell receptor beta chains drawn from one sample of a study of radiotherapy plus CTLA-4 blockade in lung cancer. The assay was immunoSEQ multiplex PCR, and TCRdb's table has in-frame clones only and misses some. The data hold tens of thousands of clones, with about 70% observed a single time. Sample: peripheral blood, taken from a patient treated with radiotherapy plus ipilimumab. The receptors shown here come from a human donor with non-small cell lung cancer whose response to radiotherapy plus ipilimumab could not be evaluated. Each CDR3 is given with its conserved first and last residue. D genes are given only for firm matches.

v_gene	d_gene	CDR3aa
TRBV6-1	NA	CASLGGSGNTIYF
TRBV7-8	NA	CASSLGQFSNQPQHF
TRBV6-6	TRBD1	CASSPGGQGSFEQYF
TRBV6-1	NA	CASSGRANTEAFF
TRBV4-1	NA	CASSPPEGSPYEQYF
TRBV25-1	NA	CASKWGRGADTQYF
TRBV7-9	NA	CASSLGATLSYEQYF
TRBV28	NA	CASTSGGAYGYTF
TRBV4-3	NA	CASSQDMGDTQYF
TRBV30	NA	CAWGADNEQFF
TRBV5-5	NA	CASSSGLSGEKLFF
TRBV19	TRBD1	CASSGQGHGYTF
TRBV9	TRBD2	CASSVGASGEFYEQYF
TRBV14	NA	CASSRGFGGYEQYF
TRBV2	NA	CASGATSLDKNIQYF
TRBV7-7	NA	CASSHLRGSGETQYF
TRBV30	TRBD1	CAWDRGLNTGELFF
TRBV7-4	NA	CASSPGGGGSYEQYF
TRBV5-5	NA	CASSPDTYYGYTF
TRBV6-5	NA	CASSYFSGTNTEAFF
TRBV7-9	NA	CASSLVGGGTNEQFF
TRBV19	TRBD1	CASSNSGTGGFIQYF
TRBV7-6	TRBD2	CASSLLAESSYNEQFF
TRBV6-5	TRBD1	CASSQGAGGNQPQHF
TRBV27	TRBD1	CASTPRTGANYGYTF
TRBV7-8	NA	CASSLVRQTDMNTEAFF
TRBV9	TRBD1	CASSERPGTGGGYSYGYTF
TRBV18	NA	CASSPASYEQYF
TRBV30	NA	CAWSVLWGEQGRQETQYF
TRBV7-9	NA	CASSSPLSGGYGYTF
TRBV6-6	TRBD1	CASSTRTGNQPQHF
TRBV7-9	NA	CASSLDRQDSNQPQHF
TRBV18	TRBD1	CASSPGTGGSQPQHF
TRBV7-9	NA	CASSLARGYEQYF
TRBV30	TRBD2	CAWSSGARAYNEQFF
TRBV19	NA	CASSLRQETQYF
TRBV9	TRBD1	CASSPDRGQGYTF
TRBV5-1	NA	CASSLDDNRNTGELFF
TRBV5-4	NA	CASSPQRQGPYEQYF
TRBV5-4	NA	CASSFRTNYGYTF
TRBV25-1	NA	CASSELGGVMNTEAFF
TRBV18	NA	CASSPPWSPNYGYTF
TRBV5-6	NA	CASSLAVAAETQYF
TRBV10-3	NA	CAISDLTDTQYF
TRBV5-6	NA	CASSLVSRNTEAFF
TRBV29-1	TRBD1	CSVTRTGVNTEAFF
TRBV9	NA	CASSVYGQREETQYF
TRBV7-2	TRBD2	CASSFSGGATDTQYF
TRBV7-3	TRBD2	CASSPGGGMTGELFF
TRBV4-3	TRBD1	CASSHSGTGESYEQYF
TRBV15	NA	CATSRVNFPTDTQYF
TRBV28	NA	CASITGGGGGQPQHF
TRBV28	TRBD1	CASTPPGQGKINEQFF
TRBV5-1	NA	CASSLDGVVGEPQHF
TRBV29-1	TRBD2	CSLGGEGQFF
TRBV7-8	NA	CASSLPTGYGYTF
TRBV5-1	TRBD1	CASSSGQGDKNEQFF
TRBV5-1	TRBD2	CASSRSPRLAGGPGTDTQYF
TRBV19	TRBD2	CASSIASGGYNEQFF
TRBV15	NA	CATSRDKGVGYGYTF